These 26 T cell receptor beta chains were all obtained from the same sample, sequenced in a study of cytomegalovirus exposure and HLA in healthy donors. PCR primers comprised 60 Vbeta and 13 Jbeta primers. Measured with immunoSEQ multiplex PCR; TCRdb has only the in-frame clones, and not every one. The sample table includes around 140,000 clones. Material for sequencing was PBMCs. These TCRs come from a woman between 40 and 55 years old in good health and CMV-seropositive.

The V and J genes are TRBV5-6 and TRBJ1-1; tentative D call: TRBD1 (5 bases). The germline gives CDR1 SGHDT, CDR2 YYEEEE. The CDR3 length is 17 residues. V was clipped by 4 bases and J by 0 bases, with 19 bases between them. The CDR3 DNA reads as TGTGCCAGCAGCGGGGGGGGAATCCGACCTATGAACACTGAAGCTTTCTTT. Translating it yields CASSGGGIRPMNTEAFF.

This sequence joins TRBV29-1 and TRBJ2-1, with TRBD2 identical over 9 bases. Trimming removed 7 bases from V and 8 bases from J; junction bases left unmatched: 15. This CDR3 region has 15 residues. The germline gives CDR1 SQVTM, CDR2 ANQGSEA. The CDR3 sequence is CSAGGGAGGRDEQFF. CDR3 nucleotides: TGCAGCGCCGGGGGGGGTGCGGGAGGGCGCGATGAGCAGTTCTTC.

The V and J genes are TRBV27 and TRBJ2-1; 8 bases are a match to TRBD2. This CDR3 has 17 residues. V shed 6 bases, J shed 4 bases, and the junction held 14 bases outside the gene matches. The germline gives CDR1 MNHEY, CDR2 SMNVEV (reference sequence). The CDR3 spells CASSETGGRLGYNEQFF. The CDR3 DNA reads as TGTGCCAGCAGCGAGACGGGGGGGAGACTAGGTTACAATGAGCAGTTCTTC.

In regard to this clone: One end of the junction varies from germline; a read error may be responsible. The V call is TRBV7-9, the J call TRBJ2-5; TRBD1 matches 10 bases. Germline CDR1 SEHNR, CDR2 FQNEAQ (reference sequence). This CDR3 has 12 amino acids. The CDR3 here is CASSPSRQGANF. For the CDR3, the DNA is TGTGCCAGCAGCCCCTCACGACAGGGGGCTAACTTC.

The rearrangement links TRBV7-8 to TRBJ2-7; 11 nucleotides agree with TRBD2. Germline values: CDR1 SGHVS, CDR2 FQNEAQ. V lost 6 bases and J lost 2; bases outside the gene matches: 6. The CDR3 has 15 residues. The CDR3 protein is CASRSGTSGTYEQYF. The CDR3 nucleotides are TGTGCCAGCAGATCCGGGACTAGCGGCACCTACGAGCAGTACTTC.

This chain connects TRBV28 to TRBJ2-1; D possibly corresponds to TRBD1 (6 bases). CDR1 and CDR2 (germline): MDHEN, SYDVKM. Trimming stripped 3 bases from V and 3 bases from J, with 9 bases between. This CDR3 spans 14 amino acids. The CDR3 spells CASSLSRGYNEQFF. CDR3 coding DNA: TGTGCCAGCAGTTTGTCCAGGGGCTACAATGAGCAGTTCTTC.

The gene calls are TRBV14 and TRBJ2-2; 10 bases fit TRBD2. The CDR3 is 16 residues long. The V segment lost 4 bases and the J segment 7 bases; nucleotides outside the gene matches: 9. Germline V gene lookup returns CDR1 SGHDN and CDR2 FVKESK. The CDR3 loop reads CASSPSLAGGIGELFF. DNA for the CDR3: TGTGCCAGCAGCCCCTCTTTAGCGGGAGGTATCGGGGAGCTGTTTTTT.

V gene TRBV7-9 combines with J gene TRBJ2-7; weak D call: TRBD1 (6 bases). Germline CDR1 reads SEHNR; CDR2 reads FQNEAQ (reference sequence). V was clipped by 6 bases and J by 3 bases, with 15 bases between them. The CDR3 consists of 14 residues. In nucleotides, the CDR3 is TGTGCCAGCAGAAAACAGGGAGCCTTCTACGAGCAGTACTTC. Translation: CASRKQGAFYEQYF.

The CDR3 reads CASSYSTLGGTGELFF. The CDR3 DNA reads as TGTGCCAGCAGTTACTCGACTCTGGGTGGCACCGGGGAGCTGTTTTTT. V is TRBV6-5 and J is TRBJ2-2; D gene unclear. The CDR3 totals 16 residues. CDR1 is MNHEY and CDR2 is SVGAGI in the germline V gene. Trimming cost V 0 bases and J 4 bases, with 12 bases left between them.

The chain recombines TRBV5-1 with TRBJ2-3, with D perhaps matching TRBD2 (6 bases). Germline values: CDR1 SGHRS, CDR2 YFSETQ. CDR3 length equals 16 residues. Between the trimmed V and J ends, which lost 6 bases and 0 bases, there was a span of 17 bases. CDR3: CASTSRGGLSTDTQYF. For the CDR3, the DNA is TGCGCCAGCACCTCTAGGGGAGGCCTCAGCACAGATACGCAGTATTTT. Using reference TRBV5-1 and TRBJ2-3 for the parts outside the CDR3, the full variable domain is KAGVTQTPRYLIKTRGQQVTLSCSPISGHRSVSWYQQTPGQGLQFLFEYFSETQRNKGNFPGRFSGRQFSNSRSEMNVSTLELGDSALYLCASTSRGGLSTDTQYFGPGTRLTVL.

The chain couples TRBV19 to TRBJ2-3; 8 bases are shared with TRBD2. The germline V gene has CDR1 LNHDA and CDR2 SQIVND (reference sequence). The length of the CDR3 is 17 residues. Trimming cost V 3 bases and J 0 bases; bases outside gene matches: 8. The CDR3 nucleotides are TGTGCCAGTAGTATTGGTCTAGCGGGTACTAGCACAGATACGCAGTATTTT. Amino acids: CASSIGLAGTSTDTQYF. Full variable domain (outside the CDR3, taken from reference TRBV19 and TRBJ2-3): DGGITQSPKYLFRKEGQNVTLSCEQNLNHDAMYWYRQDPGQGLRLIYYSQIVNDFQKGDIAEGYSVSREKKESFPLTVTSAQKNPTAFYLCASSIGLAGTSTDTQYFGPGTRLTVL.

The chain is built from TRBV6-5 and TRBJ1-1; 10 bases match TRBD1. Trimming removed 2 bases from V and 0 bases from J; junction bases left unmatched: 3. Looked up from germline, CDR1 is MNHEY and CDR2 is SVGAGI. This CDR3 comprises 16 residues. The CDR3 spells CASSYRQGAMNTEAFF. Here the CDR3 DNA reads TGTGCCAGCAGTTACAGACAGGGGGCGATGAACACTGAAGCTTTCTTT.

V usage is TRBV7-9 and J usage is TRBJ2-7; D is perhaps TRBD2 (5 bases). Between the trimmed V and J ends, which lost 2 bases and 3 bases, there was a span of 11 bases. The CDR3 has 14 amino acids. From germline, CDR1 is SEHNR and CDR2 FQNEAQ (reference sequence). The DNA for the CDR3 is TGTGCCAGCAGCTTAAGGACTTTTGGCTACGAGCAGTACTTC. Protein sequence: CASSLRTFGYEQYF.

The V and J genes are TRBV5-8 and TRBJ1-1, with D perhaps matching TRBD1 (5 bases). Between the trimmed V and J ends, which lost 0 bases and 1 base, there was a span of 10 bases. CDR1 is SGHTS and CDR2 is YDEGEE in the germline V gene. CDR3 size: 15 residues. CDR3 in amino acids: CASSLEGARNTEAFF. The CDR3 nucleotides are TGTGCCAGCAGCTTGGAAGGGGCTCGGAACACTGAAGCTTTCTTT.

V gene TRBV6-1 combines with J gene TRBJ2-7; 7 nucleotides agree with TRBD1. The junction had 17 bases not matched to a gene; V was cut back by 2 bases and J by 7 bases. Germline V gene sequence: CDR1 MNHNS, CDR2 SASEGT. This CDR3 region has 17 residues. The CDR3 here is CASSERSADRQKTEQYF. Here the CDR3 DNA reads TGTGCCAGCAGTGAAAGGAGCGCGGACAGGCAAAAGACTGAGCAGTACTTC.

The chain is built from TRBV27 and TRBJ1-5; D uncertain. Germline assignment: CDR1 MNHEY and CDR2 SMNVEV (reference sequence). The CDR3 loop spans 13 amino acids. The ends were cut back, 8 bases at V and 6 bases at J, with 14 bases in the middle. The CDR3 sequence: CASAPSAFQPQHF. The CDR3 DNA reads TGTGCCAGCGCCCCTAGCGCCTTTCAGCCCCAGCATTTT.

The rearrangement joins TRBV7-8 to TRBJ2-2, with 10 bases that match TRBD1. The V gene end was trimmed by 6 bases and the J gene end by 3 bases; junction bases not matched to a gene: 7. The CDR3 is made up of 16 amino acids. Germline V gene sequence: CDR1 SGHVS, CDR2 FQNEAQ. DNA of the CDR3: TGTGCCAGCAGACTTGGGACAGGGGAATACACCGGGGAGCTGTTTTTT. This encodes CASRLGTGEYTGELFF.

The chain combines TRBV6-5 with TRBJ2-7; 9 nucleotides line up with TRBD1. From germline, CDR1 is MNHEY and CDR2 SVGAGI. This CDR3 has 13 residues. J was trimmed by 3 bases and V by 6 bases; bases with no gene match: 3. The DNA for the CDR3 is TGTGCCAGCAGACCGGGACAGGGCTACGAGCAGTACTTC. Encoded protein: CASRPGQGYEQYF.

This chain links TRBV7-8 with TRBJ2-7; D remains ambiguous. The V and J ends lost 7 bases and 0 bases respectively, with 13 bases between them. CDR3 length equals 14 residues. Germline V gives CDR1 SGHVS, CDR2 FQNEAQ. CDR3 residues: CASTIDEVSYEQYF. Here the CDR3 DNA reads TGTGCCAGCACTATTGATGAAGTCTCCTACGAGCAGTACTTC.

The chain links TRBV7-9 to TRBJ1-3; D gene ambiguous. Between the trimmed V and J ends, which lost 1 base and 0 bases, there was a span of 19 bases. This CDR3 has 19 amino acids. From germline, CDR1 is SEHNR and CDR2 FQNEAQ (reference sequence). The CDR3: CASSLGFAFVPSSGNTIYF. In DNA form, the CDR3 reads TGTGCCAGCAGCTTAGGGTTCGCATTTGTCCCGAGCTCTGGAAACACCATATATTTT.

The rearrangement joins TRBV9 to TRBJ2-7, with D maybe TRBD2 (7 bases). Trimming stripped 2 bases from V and 5 bases from J, with 11 bases between. This CDR3 region has 13 residues. Per the germline V gene, CDR1 is SGDLS and CDR2 is YYNGEE. The CDR3 bases are TGTGCCAGCAGCGTGGAGGGGGGGCACGAGCAGTACTTC. It yields the protein CASSVEGGHEQYF.

This chain joins TRBV27 and TRBJ2-1; TRBD1 is a possible D gene (6 bases). Looked up from germline, CDR1 is MNHEY and CDR2 is SMNVEV (reference sequence). Trimming left V 5 bases short and J 0 bases short, with 8 bases between. The CDR3 contains 14 residues. The CDR3 sequence: CASSGQSSYNEQFF. CDR3 bases: TGTGCCAGCAGTGGACAGTCCTCCTACAATGAGCAGTTCTTC.

The CDR3, as DNA: TGTGCCAGTAGCGCGGGACAGACCTACGAGCAGTACTTC. Translated: CASSAGQTYEQYF. The chain joins TRBV19 to TRBJ2-7; D perhaps matches TRBD1 (7 bases). Per germline, CDR1 LNHDA and CDR2 SQIVND (reference sequence). V shed 6 bases and J shed 2 bases, with 11 bases lying between them. The CDR3 totals 13 residues.

This rearrangement joins TRBV5-1 to TRBJ2-1; 7 bases line up with TRBD2. Germline CDR1 reads SGHRS; CDR2 reads YFSETQ. After removal of 2 bases from V and 3 bases from J, the junction contained 8 bases not matched to a gene. This CDR3 comprises 16 residues. CDR3 loop: CASSLDTGGLYNEQFF. CDR3 bases: TGCGCCAGCAGCTTAGATACGGGAGGTCTCTACAATGAGCAGTTCTTC.

The chain uses TRBV12-5 and TRBJ2-7; possible D gene TRBD1, 6 bases. Germline loops: CDR1 LGHNT, CDR2 FRNRAP. Trimming pared 4 bases from V and 3 bases from J, leaving 19 bases between. This CDR3 is 16 amino acids long. The CDR3 DNA reads as TGTGCTAGTGGTTCCTATTGTTACAGGGAAGGCTACGAGCAGTACTTC. This sequence encodes CASGSYCYREGYEQYF.

The chain carries TRBV11-2 and TRBJ1-2; no reliable D call. This CDR3 has 13 amino acids. Trimming took 2 bases from V and 8 from J, leaving 12 bases between them. Germline assignment: CDR1 SGHAT and CDR2 FQNNGV. The CDR3 spells CASSLTPASGYTF. The CDR3 DNA is TGTGCCAGCAGCTTAACCCCCGCTAGCGGCTACACCTTC.